Here is one TCR beta chain with its context. This clonotype was recorded many times. Its antigen remains unidentified. It has no much larger one-base neighbor in the sample; base qualities were not kept. Library prep was done by RT-PCR. The sequencer listed for this sample is Illumina HiSeq 2500. Starting from the raw public reads, TCRdb applied fastp trimming at Q25, assembled clones with MiXCR and retained in-frame beta chains. Rows with a matching CDR3 protein are joined into one entry that keeps the most common DNA and genes. Present in this sample are approximately 480,000 distinct CDR3 sequences, roughly 11% of which were seen just once. Over 9.5% of the sample lies in the top ten. The record originates from a study of response to subunit inactivated influenza vaccine (dated by TCRdb to 2016 to 2019). In the study overall: Deep quantitative profiling of the T cell receptor repertoire was used in the study to follow responses to a trivalent subunit inactivated influenza vaccine.

V and J are truncated by 6 bases and 8 bases respectively, leaving an intervening sequence of 13 bases. The CDR3 contains 12 residues, cysteine and phenylalanine counted. CDR3 DNA only is kept here, 36 bases in frame from base 1. CDR1 MNHNY and CDR2 SVGAGI were looked up in the germline V gene (reference sequence). Beyond this particular receptor, the publication reports: According to the authors, only a limited number of new T cells may be recruited by each seasonal influenza vaccination.

This specimen's time point label, per the study, means: 45 to 55 days after influenza vaccine administration. This clonotype was obtained from a man aged 50-60 years who received an inactivated influenza vaccine. Donor details come from another sample of the same person, matched by shared clones. The V and J segments used are TRBV6-6 and TRBJ1-1, with TRBD1 as a weak D call on 5 bases. Source: PBMCs from blood, taken 40 to 50 days after vaccination. The DNA reads as follows: TGTGCCAGCAGCCCAGGGTTATTAGAAGCTTTCTTT. Translated, this gives CASSPGLLEAFF.